Each of the 30 T cell receptor beta chains below was sequenced from the same sample in a study of T-cell memory formation after mild COVID-19 (dated by TCRdb to the early 2020s). Receptor amplification or capture employed 5' RACE. The instrument given in TCRdb is Illumina NovaSeq 6000. TCRdb applied fastp at Q25 and MiXCR to the public reads, then kept only in-frame beta chains. Rows with one shared CDR3 protein collapse into an entry with the most common genes and DNA. The sample has about 430,000 distinct CDR3 sequences on record, about 24% of them singletons. The ten top clones hold around 8.1% of the sample. Sequencing was done on a sample of PBMCs or a T cell subset sorted from them (not recorded which). The receptors were sampled from an adult woman who had mild COVID-19 (a few samples of this study predate the infection). The sample titles of this study are shuffled in the database, so cell type and time point are left out; the donor was told from shared clones.

The chain carries TRBV7-2 and TRBJ2-7; D assignment may be TRBD1 or TRBD2 (6 bases each). Germline-derived CDR1 and CDR2 are SGHTA and FQGNSA. The V end was cut by 1 base, the J end by 6 bases, with 16 bases between. The CDR3 length is 15 residues. The CDR3 protein is CASSLDGGPSREQYF. The CDR3, as DNA: TGTGCCAGCAGCTTAGACGGGGGCCCTTCTCGCGAGCAGTACTTC.

This clonotype was counted at least ten times. V usage is TRBV19 and J usage is TRBJ1-6; 9 bases line up with TRBD1. There are 14 residues in the CDR3. J lost 9 bases, V lost 7 bases, and 7 bases had no gene match. Looked up from germline, CDR1 is LNHDA and CDR2 is SQIVND (reference sequence). CDR3 loop: CASTLGQGGSPLHF. CDR3 nucleotide sequence: TGTGCCAGTACTTTGGGACAGGGTGGTTCACCCCTCCACTTT.

V and J are TRBV12-3 or TRBV12-4 and TRBJ2-2; 9 nucleotides line up with TRBD2. The junction had 8 bases not matched to a gene; V was cut back by 5 bases and J by 4 bases. The CDR3 is 16 amino acids. Written as DNA, the CDR3 is TGTGCCAGCAGTGCTCTAGCGGGGACCCTCACCGGGGAGCTGTTTTTT. It translates to CASSALAGTLTGELFF.

V gene TRBV6-2 or TRBV6-3 combines with J gene TRBJ2-2; TRBD1 might be the D (5 bases). Germline lookup yields CDR1 MNHEY and CDR2 SVGEGT. The V end lost 4 bases, the J end lost 3 bases, and 12 bases lay between the germline ends. The CDR3 sequence is 15 residues long. CDR3 sequence: CASSSGPHDTGELFF. The CDR3 coding sequence is TGTGCCAGCAGTTCAGGGCCTCACGACACCGGGGAGCTGTTTTTT.

This clonotype has only a few counts. DNA of the CDR3: TGTGCCAGCAGTGATACAGGGTACTATGGCTACACCTTC. Translated: CASSDTGYYGYTF. V is TRBV12-3 or TRBV12-4 and J is TRBJ1-2; TRBD1 is a possible D gene (6 bases). Between the trimmed V and J ends, which lost 5 bases and 3 bases, there was a span of 10 bases. The CDR3 is 13 amino acids.

This clonotype has just one count. J is TRBJ2-5 and V is TRBV6-2 or TRBV6-3; possible D gene TRBD1, 5 bases. Trimming pared 5 bases from V and 7 bases from J, leaving 20 bases between. This CDR3 region has 15 residues. Germline V gives CDR1 MNHEY, CDR2 SVGEGT. The CDR3 DNA is TGTGCCAGCAGTACCCAGGGTGGCCGAATTGGGACCCAGTACTTC. It specifies CASSTQGGRIGTQYF.

There are a few counts of this clonotype. The CDR3 region has the DNA TGTGCCACGCAGGACGGGGGGGCTGGCACAGATACGCAGTATTTT. Protein: CATQDGGAGTDTQYF. This rearrangement joins TRBV6-1 to TRBJ2-3, with TRBD2 matching 8 bases. CDR3 size: 15 residues. CDR1 is MNHNS and CDR2 is SASEGT in the germline V gene. V lost 10 bases and J lost 1; bases outside the gene matches: 10.

The J gene is TRBJ1-4, the V gene TRBV4-1, with D tentatively TRBD1 (5 bases). This CDR3 is 14 amino acids long. Trimming took 1 base from V and 8 from J, leaving 11 bases between them. Looked up from germline, CDR1 is MGHRA and CDR2 is YSYEKL. The CDR3 region is CASSQVTGREKLFF. The CDR3 coding sequence is TGCGCCAGCAGCCAAGTCACAGGAAGGGAAAAACTGTTTTTT.

The table lists this clonotype with a few counts. The chain uses TRBV4-1 and TRBJ2-7; no reliable D call. This CDR3 region has 13 residues. V lost 1 base to trimming and J lost 3 bases, with 7 bases between them. In germline, CDR1 is MGHRA, CDR2 YSYEKL. The CDR3 coding sequence is TGCGCCAGCAGCCAAGCCGGATACTACGAGCAGTACTTC. Translating gives CASSQAGYYEQYF.

This chain uses TRBV6-1 with TRBJ2-1; 7 bases match TRBD2. J was trimmed by 4 bases and V by 4 bases; bases with no gene match: 13. CDR3 length equals 17 residues. Germline lookup yields CDR1 MNHNS and CDR2 SASEGT. The CDR3 loop reads CASSASGGSELYNEQFF. For the CDR3, the DNA is TGTGCCAGCAGTGCCTCGGGAGGTAGCGAACTATACAATGAGCAGTTCTTC.

The gene calls are TRBV5-4 and TRBJ1-2; 7 nucleotides agree with TRBD1. The germline V gene has CDR1 SGHNT and CDR2 YYREEE (reference sequence). This CDR3 has 12 amino acids. V lost 3 bases and J lost 10; bases outside the gene matches: 6. In nucleotides, the CDR3 is TGTGCCAGCAGCTGGGACAGATCTGACTACACCTTC. Amino acid sequence: CASSWDRSDYTF.

This clonotype has just a few counts. The chain has TRBV12-3 or TRBV12-4 and TRBJ1-5; TRBD1 agrees at 7 bases. V shed 7 bases, J shed 7 bases, and the junction held 7 bases outside the gene matches. CDR3 size: 13 residues. CDR3 nucleotide sequence: TGTGCCAGCACCCGACAGGGAGTCCAGCCCCAGCATTTT. Its protein is CASTRQGVQPQHF.

This rearrangement joins TRBV24-1 to TRBJ2-1; D possibly corresponds to TRBD1 (6 bases). Trimming removed 4 bases at V and 15 bases at J, with 15 bases between. In germline, CDR1 is KGHDR, CDR2 SFDVKD. This CDR3 contains 12 residues. The chain's CDR3 is CATSDTSGTLFF. CDR3 bases: TGTGCCACCAGTGACACCTCTGGGACACTGTTCTTC.

The chain couples TRBV20-1 to TRBJ2-1, with D hard to call. Germline values: CDR1 DFQATT, CDR2 SNEGSKA (reference sequence). Trimming cost V 2 bases and J 4 bases, with 6 bases left between them. The CDR3 is 12 amino acids. CDR3 sequence reads: CSARPIYNEQFF. CDR3 in DNA: TGCAGTGCTAGACCAATTTACAATGAGCAGTTCTTC.

This clonotype was seen a handful of times. V usage is TRBV29-1 and J usage is TRBJ2-2; no definite D call. V lost 4 bases to trimming and J lost 2 bases, with 14 bases between them. This CDR3 contains 15 residues. CDR1 and CDR2 from the germline V gene are SQVTM and ANQGSEA. The chain's CDR3 is CSVVSSTSNTGELFF. The CDR3 DNA follows: TGCAGCGTTGTTTCATCTACAAGTAACACCGGGGAGCTGTTTTTT.

The J gene is TRBJ1-5, the V gene TRBV12-3 or TRBV12-4; tentatively, D is TRBD1 (5 bases). There are 15 residues in the CDR3. The ends were cut back, 3 bases at V and 5 bases at J, with 14 bases in the middle. The CDR3 loop reads CASSLSAGLYQPQHF. The CDR3 DNA reads as TGTGCCAGCAGTTTGTCGGCAGGGCTATATCAGCCCCAGCATTTT.

This clonotype was counted only a few times. The chain recombines TRBV29-1 with TRBJ2-3; possible D gene TRBD1, 5 bases. Trimming pared 3 bases from V and 5 bases from J, leaving 9 bases between. The CDR3 runs to 12 residues. The germline gives CDR1 SQVTM, CDR2 ANQGSEA. The CDR3 protein is CSVDRVGDTQYF. The CDR3, as DNA: TGCAGCGTTGACAGGGTGGGAGATACGCAGTATTTT.

This clonotype was seen a few times. The chain recombines TRBV4-1 with TRBJ2-1; 9 nucleotides align to TRBD1. CDR3 length equals 16 residues. Trimming took 6 bases from V and 6 from J; bases not matched to a gene: 12. From germline, CDR1 is MGHRA and CDR2 YSYEKL. The CDR3 region has the DNA TGCGCCAGCAGGCGCCCCGGGACAGGGCGGGTCAATGAGCAGTTCTTC. Translating it yields CASRRPGTGRVNEQFF.

V is TRBV6-5 and J is TRBJ1-2; TRBD1 is a possible D gene (5 bases). The V gene lost 0 bases and the J gene lost 8 bases, with 10 bases spanning the gap. This CDR3 is built from 13 residues. Germline V gives CDR1 MNHEY, CDR2 SVGAGI. The CDR3 loop reads CASSYSGGSGYTF. The CDR3 bases are TGTGCCAGCAGTTACTCTGGGGGTTCGGGCTACACCTTC.

The V gene is TRBV6-5, the J gene TRBJ1-1, with D possibly TRBD1 on 5 matching bases. The germline CDR1 and CDR2 sequences are MNHEY and SVGAGI. The CDR3 runs 16 residues. The germline V and J ends were trimmed by 2 bases and 1 base, with 14 bases remaining between them. The CDR3 sequence: CASSYSAGGTNTEAFF. The CDR3 DNA sequence: TGTGCCAGCAGTTACAGCGCCGGAGGGACGAACACTGAAGCTTTCTTT.

The table lists this clonotype with a few counts. The chain carries TRBV5-1 and TRBJ1-1; D possibly corresponds to TRBD1 (6 bases). CDR3 size: 14 residues. The V gene lost 2 bases and the J gene lost 1 base, with 9 bases spanning the gap. The germline V gene has CDR1 SGHRS and CDR2 YFSETQ. Written as DNA, the CDR3 is TGCGCCAGCAGCTTTCAGGACAGGAACACTGAAGCTTTCTTT. Residues: CASSFQDRNTEAFF.

This chain connects TRBV5-6 to TRBJ2-1; 11 positions agree with TRBD2. Unmatched junction bases numbered 9, after V lost 5 bases and J lost 5 bases. Germline V gene lookup returns CDR1 SGHDT and CDR2 YYEEEE. This CDR3 comprises 16 residues. This CDR3 is CASSRRRLAGNNEQFF. In DNA form, the CDR3 reads TGTGCCAGCAGTCGCCGCAGACTAGCGGGGAACAATGAGCAGTTCTTC.

The chain joins TRBV7-3 to TRBJ2-1; D possibly corresponds to TRBD1 (6 bases). Germline CDR1 SGHTA, CDR2 FQGTGA. The CDR3 covers 16 residues. The V end lost 3 bases, the J end lost 6 bases, and 18 bases lay between the germline ends. Written as DNA, the CDR3 is TGTGCCAGCAGCTTTGGGGTAAACAGGGAGTTCAATGAGCAGTTCTTC. Protein sequence: CASSFGVNREFNEQFF.

This clonotype has more than one count but fewer than ten. The chain has TRBV6-5 and TRBJ2-7, with unresolved D. V lost 6 bases and J lost 5, with 14 bases in between. Germline V gene lookup returns CDR1 MNHEY and CDR2 SVGAGI. The CDR3 loop spans 13 amino acids. In nucleotides, the CDR3 is TGTGCCAGCAGACCCGGGCCCTGGGACGAGCAGTACTTC. Its protein product is CASRPGPWDEQYF.

In its sample, this clonotype was seen many times. The chain uses TRBV5-1 and TRBJ2-5; 11 nucleotides agree with TRBD2. Germline loops: CDR1 SGHRS, CDR2 YFSETQ. V lost 4 bases to trimming and J lost 6 bases; unmatched junction nucleotides: 8. CDR3 length: 15 amino acids. The CDR3 spells CASSAGTSGYQTQYF. Written as DNA, the CDR3 is TGCGCCAGCAGCGCCGGGACTAGCGGCTACCAGACCCAGTACTTC.

The chain employs TRBV25-1 and TRBJ1-6; 9 bases agree with TRBD1. The CDR3 runs to 14 residues. Germline assignment: CDR1 MGHDK and CDR2 SYGVNS. The V gene end was trimmed by 5 bases and the J gene end by 14 bases; junction bases not matched to a gene: 10. CDR3 sequence: CASSSPGQGSTLHF. The DNA for the CDR3 is TGTGCCAGCAGTTCACCGGGACAGGGATCGACCCTCCACTTT.

The rearrangement joins TRBV5-5 to TRBJ1-1; D call uncertain. Germline V gives CDR1 SGHKS, CDR2 YYEKEE (reference sequence). The V and J ends lost 0 bases and 8 bases respectively, with 8 bases between them. The length of the CDR3 is 12 residues. The CDR3 is CASSLGGKEAFF. DNA for the CDR3: TGTGCCAGCAGCTTGGGGGGTAAAGAAGCTTTCTTT.

This chain uses TRBV5-1 with TRBJ2-2; a possible D gene is TRBD2 (5 bases). The CDR3 spans 15 residues. Between the trimmed V and J ends, which lost 1 base and 4 bases, there was a span of 11 bases. Germline assignment: CDR1 SGHRS and CDR2 YFSETQ. CDR3 loop: CASSLHLAGTGELFF. The DNA for the CDR3 is TGCGCCAGCAGCTTGCACCTAGCCGGCACCGGGGAGCTGTTTTTT.

This clonotype was found a few times. V and J are TRBV29-1 and TRBJ2-7; 7 bases match TRBD2. The CDR3 runs 13 residues. Germline values: CDR1 SQVTM, CDR2 ANQGSEA. The trim removed 3 bases at V and 2 bases at J, leaving 4 bases unmatched. CDR3 residues: CSVEAGLTYEQYF. CDR3 nucleotide sequence: TGCAGCGTTGAGGCGGGACTAACCTACGAGCAGTACTTC.

The chain recombines TRBV6-1 with TRBJ2-3; perhaps TRBD2 as D (5 bases). This CDR3 contains 14 residues. Germline values: CDR1 MNHNS, CDR2 SASEGT. The germline V and J ends were trimmed by 7 bases and 4 bases, with 15 bases remaining between them. The CDR3, as DNA: TGTGCCAGCATGGGTACCTTCGGGGCAGATACGCAGTATTTT. Translated: CASMGTFGADTQYF.